The clone carrying this T cell receptor beta chain occurred many times. Antigen: not known. The sample originates from a study of blood T cells in healthy people across ages. Study results and caveats: Considered underestimates were the diversity estimates obtained from one million T cells.

V was pared by 0 bases and J by 9 bases, with 10 bases between. Per germline, CDR1 SGDLS and CDR2 YYNGEE. This CDR3 contains 13 residues. With a J-beta primer mix and a sample-barcoded 5' primer, a second PCR ran about 7 to 12 cycles. TCRdb independently ran MiXCR on the 5' RACE reads; one entry per CDR3 protein. The repertoire holds some 850,000 distinct CDR3 sequences, with approximately 24% as singletons. The sample was also reused in another study, on T cells of mothers and their children.

This TCR was recovered from a boy aged 5 to 17 in good health. The chain joins TRBV9 to TRBJ2-1; either TRBD1 or TRBD2 may supply D (6 bases each). Sequenced: blood. In nucleotides, the CDR3 is TGTGCCAGCAGCGTAGGGGGGGCTGGTGAGCAGTTCTTC. Translating it yields CASSVGGAGEQFF.